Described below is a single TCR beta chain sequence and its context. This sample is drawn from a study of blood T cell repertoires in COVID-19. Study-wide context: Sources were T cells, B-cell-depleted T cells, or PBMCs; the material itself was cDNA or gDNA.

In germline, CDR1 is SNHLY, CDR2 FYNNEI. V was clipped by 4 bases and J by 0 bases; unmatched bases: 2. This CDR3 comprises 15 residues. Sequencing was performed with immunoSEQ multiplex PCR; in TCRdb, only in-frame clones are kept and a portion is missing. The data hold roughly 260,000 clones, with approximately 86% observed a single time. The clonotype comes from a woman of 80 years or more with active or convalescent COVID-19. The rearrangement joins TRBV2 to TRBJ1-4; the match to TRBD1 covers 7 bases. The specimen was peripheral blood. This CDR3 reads CASSGQGATNEKLFF. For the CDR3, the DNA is TGTGCCAGCAGTGGACAGGGTGCAACTAATGAAAAACTGTTTTTT.